This entry lists 19 T cell receptor beta chains sequenced from one sample in a study of CD8 T cells in Susac syndrome. Roughly 0.45 to 1 ug RNA was reverse transcribed with random hexamers. Using its own MiXCR run on the immunoSEQ multiplex PCR reads, TCRdb lists one record per CDR3 protein. The data contain fewer than 85,000 distinct CDR3 sequences, approximately 93% of them seen just once; the ten biggest clones take up about 0.5%. Sequencing was carried out using CD8+ T cells from PBMCs. Receptors were obtained from a human donor with Susac syndrome.

This clonotype has only one observation. The rearrangement uses TRBV5-1 and TRBJ2-1, with D possibly matching TRBD1 (7 bases). CDR3 length equals 16 residues. Trimming stripped 4 bases from V and 5 bases from J, with 19 bases between. Germline V lookup: CDR1 SGHRS, CDR2 YFSETQ. DNA of the CDR3: TGCGCCAGCAGCCTTCCCACAGGGGAGGTGGACAATGAGCAGTTCTTC. Translating gives CASSLPTGEVDNEQFF. The complete variable domain, with remaining parts taken from reference TRBV5-1 and TRBJ2-1, reads KAGVTQTPRYLIKTRGQQVTLSCSPISGHRSVSWYQQTPGQGLQFLFEYFSETQRNKGNFPGRFSGRQFSNSRSEMNVSTLELGDSALYLCASSLPTGEVDNEQFFGPGTRLTVL.

The chain couples TRBV27 to TRBJ2-2; D is ambiguous. V shed 2 bases and J shed 6 bases, with 10 bases lying between them. Germline V CDR1 and CDR2: MNHEY, SMNVEV (reference sequence). The CDR3 sequence is 14 residues long. Here the CDR3 reads CASSLGSLPGELFF. Here the CDR3 DNA reads TGTGCCAGCAGTTTAGGATCATTACCCGGGGAGCTGTTTTTT.

The rearrangement links TRBV2 to TRBJ1-3; D is perhaps TRBD1 (6 bases). The CDR3 is 13 amino acids. With 8 bases removed from V and 1 base from J, the gap between germline ends came to 9 bases. CDR1 is SNHLY, CDR2 FYNNEI, per germline. CDR3 nucleotide sequence: TGTGCCAGCCTTACAGGGTCTGGAAACACCATATATTTT. Residues: CASLTGSGNTIYF. Complete variable domain (other parts from reference TRBV2 and TRBJ1-3): EPEVTQTPSHQVTQMGQEVILRCVPISNHLYFYWYRQILGQKVEFLVSFYNNEISEKSEIFDDQFSVERPDGSNFTLKIRSTKLEDSAMYFCASLTGSGNTIYFGEGSWLTVV.

This chain joins TRBV23-1 and TRBJ2-7, with a possible D match to TRBD1 (6 bases). TRBV23-1 counts as an open reading frame of uncertain function. Trimming pared 4 bases from V and 0 bases from J, leaving 25 bases between. The CDR3 spans 19 residues. CDR3 residues: CASSRLRDNQVGSSYEQYF. CDR3 nucleotides: TGCGCCAGCAGTCGCCTCCGGGACAATCAAGTGGGCAGCTCCTACGAGCAGTACTTC.

This rearrangement joins TRBV12-3 or TRBV12-4 to TRBJ1-1; D uncertain. V lost 1 base and J 5 bases, leaving 14 bases between the germline ends. This CDR3 contains 15 residues. CDR3 DNA sequence: TGTGCCAGCAGTTTAGATGAGAAGGGAGGAACTGAAGCTTTCTTT. It encodes CASSLDEKGGTEAFF.

This sequence joins TRBV5-1 and TRBJ2-7; the match to TRBD1 covers 7 bases. This CDR3 comprises 17 residues. V lost 4 bases and J lost 5; bases outside the gene matches: 18. Germline V gene data show CDR1 as SGHRS and CDR2 as YFSETQ. The CDR3 is CASSHTTTGTNRDEQYF. Here the CDR3 DNA reads TGCGCCAGCAGCCATACTACGACAGGGACGAACCGGGACGAGCAGTACTTC.

This sequence joins TRBV15 and TRBJ2-4, with D perhaps matching TRBD2 (5 bases). V lost 0 bases to trimming and J lost 5 bases, with 14 bases between them. Germline assignment: CDR1 LNHNV and CDR2 YYDKDF (reference sequence). The CDR3 runs to 16 residues. DNA for the CDR3: TGTGCCACCAGCAGAGATCGAGGGCGCCCTCAAAACATTCAGTACTTC. As protein: CATSRDRGRPQNIQYF.

This clonotype occurred once. The chain has TRBV5-1 and TRBJ1-1, with D tentatively TRBD1 (5 bases). This CDR3 has 15 residues. V dropped 2 bases and J dropped 2 bases, with 13 bases sitting between them. In germline, CDR1 is SGHRS, CDR2 YFSETQ. In DNA form, the CDR3 reads TGCGCCAGCAGCTTAACAGGAGCAGGCAACACTGAAGCTTTCTTT. This encodes CASSLTGAGNTEAFF.

The rearrangement uses TRBV5-1 and TRBJ2-3; 9 bases align to TRBD1. The CDR3 consists of 15 residues. From germline, CDR1 is SGHRS and CDR2 YFSETQ. The V and J ends lost 5 bases and 1 base, in that order; junction bases with no gene match: 5. The DNA for the CDR3 is TGCGCCAGCAGTCGGACAGGGGACCGCACAGATACGCAGTATTTT. Translated, it gives CASSRTGDRTDTQYF.

The rearrangement uses TRBV20-1 and TRBJ2-4; the D is unclear. The CDR3 runs to 14 residues. Germline CDR1 DFQATT, CDR2 SNEGSKA (reference sequence). The germline V and J ends were trimmed by 4 bases and 0 bases, with 10 bases remaining between them. The CDR3, as DNA: TGCAGTGCTATAACAGAGATAGCCAAAAACATTCAGTACTTC. Its translation is CSAITEIAKNIQYF.

This clonotype was seen a single time. The V and J genes are TRBV20-1 and TRBJ2-7; D is perhaps TRBD1 (5 bases). The germline V gene encodes CDR1 DFQATT and CDR2 SNEGSKA (reference sequence). V was trimmed by 2 bases and J by 3 bases, leaving 8 bases between them. The CDR3 covers 12 residues. The CDR3 is CSARSQGYEQYF. The CDR3 DNA sequence: TGCAGTGCTAGAAGTCAGGGCTACGAGCAGTACTTC.

Comments on this clonotype: The germline gene is not matched at one end of the junction; a read error may be the cause. This chain joins TRBV30 and TRBJ1-2; TRBD1 agrees at 8 bases. From germline, CDR1 is GTSNPN and CDR2 SVGIG (reference sequence). The length of the CDR3 is 13 residues. CDR3 nucleotides: TGTGCCTTCTACCAGGGGGCTAAGTATGGCTACACCTTC. This encodes CAFYQGAKYGYTF.

The DNA of the CDR3 is TGTGCCAGCAGTGCCGGGACAGGGGGTGAAAAACTGTTTTTT. This codes for CASSAGTGGEKLFF. The J gene is TRBJ1-4, the V gene TRBV27, with 11 bases identical to TRBD1. The V segment lost 5 bases and the J segment 7 bases; nucleotides outside the gene matches: 3. Germline values: CDR1 MNHEY, CDR2 SMNVEV (reference sequence). The CDR3 runs 14 residues. The entire variable domain, with the rest obtained from reference TRBV27 and TRBJ1-4, is as follows: EAQVTQNPRYLITVTGKKLTVTCSQNMNHEYMSWYRQDPGLGLRQIYYSMNVEVTDKGDVPEGYKVSRKEKRNFPLILESPSPNQTSLYFCASSAGTGGEKLFFGSGTQLSVL.

The chain couples TRBV29-1 to TRBJ2-4, with D unresolved. The V and J ends lost 7 bases and 0 bases respectively, with 16 bases between them. CDR1 is SQVTM and CDR2 is ANQGSEA in the germline V gene. The CDR3 consists of 15 residues. The CDR3 coding sequence is TGCAGCGCTCTCGTCCCATTTTTAGCCAAAAACATTCAGTACTTC. Encoded protein: CSALVPFLAKNIQYF.

A single count supports this clonotype. This chain uses TRBV5-1 with TRBJ1-4; possibly TRBD1 for D (6 bases). The CDR3 totals 16 residues. The V end lost 0 bases, the J end lost 3 bases, and 12 bases lay between the germline ends. The germline gives CDR1 SGHRS, CDR2 YFSETQ. CDR3 region: CASSLERGAANEKLFF. The CDR3 DNA follows: TGCGCCAGCAGCTTGGAAAGGGGGGCTGCTAATGAAAAACTGTTTTTT.

Written as DNA, the CDR3 is TGCAGTGCTCCGACAGGGGACTCCTACGAGCAGTACTTC. Translating gives CSAPTGDSYEQYF. The V gene is TRBV20-1, the J gene TRBJ2-7, with 8 bases that match TRBD1. The CDR3 spans 13 residues. The germline gives CDR1 DFQATT, CDR2 SNEGSKA (reference sequence). With V trimmed by 5 bases and J by 0 bases, 3 bases remained unmatched.

The chain has TRBV6-5 and TRBJ2-3, with 8 positions matching TRBD1. V lost 3 bases to trimming and J lost 4 bases; unmatched junction nucleotides: 9. The CDR3 covers 16 residues. Germline CDR1 MNHEY, CDR2 SVGAGI. CDR3 bases: TGTGCCAGCAGTTATTCCGGGCAGGGGGCCCCAGATACGCAGTATTTT. Amino acids: CASSYSGQGAPDTQYF.

The V gene is TRBV5-1, the J gene TRBJ2-7; 9 bases fit TRBD1. From germline, CDR1 is SGHRS and CDR2 YFSETQ. J was trimmed by 2 bases and V by 2 bases; bases with no gene match: 2. The CDR3 is 14 residues long. For the CDR3, the DNA is TGCGCCAGCAGCTTCGACAGGGGGACCTACGAGCAGTACTTC. It codes for CASSFDRGTYEQYF.

The genes are TRBV7-9 and TRBJ2-7, with D possibly being TRBD1 or TRBD2 (5 bases each). CDR3 size: 14 residues. From germline, CDR1 is SEHNR and CDR2 FQNEAQ (reference sequence). Trimming removed 1 base at V and 4 bases at J, with 11 bases between. The CDR3 DNA reads TGTGCCAGCAGCTTAGTGGGGGTAGGATACGAGCAGTACTTC. Amino acid sequence: CASSLVGVGYEQYF.